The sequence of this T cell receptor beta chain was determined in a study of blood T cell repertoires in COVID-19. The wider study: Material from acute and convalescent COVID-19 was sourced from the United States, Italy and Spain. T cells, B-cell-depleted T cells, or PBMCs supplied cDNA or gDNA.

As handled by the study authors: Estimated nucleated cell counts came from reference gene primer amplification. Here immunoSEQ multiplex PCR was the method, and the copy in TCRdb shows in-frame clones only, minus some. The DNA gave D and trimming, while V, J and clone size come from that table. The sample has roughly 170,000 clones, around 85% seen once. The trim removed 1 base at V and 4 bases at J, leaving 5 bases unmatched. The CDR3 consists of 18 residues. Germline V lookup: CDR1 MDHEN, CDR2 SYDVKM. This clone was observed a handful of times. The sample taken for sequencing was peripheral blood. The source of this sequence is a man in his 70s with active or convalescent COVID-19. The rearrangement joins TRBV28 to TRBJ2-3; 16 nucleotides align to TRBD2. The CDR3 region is CASSLYWGLAGGPDTQYF. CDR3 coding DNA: TGTGCCAGCAGTTTATACTGGGGACTAGCGGGAGGGCCAGATACGCAGTATTTT.